This TCR beta chain was captured by sequencing in a study of human T cells and chemical hapten exposure. It was the library that attached unique molecular identifiers to individual cDNA molecules. TCRdb processed the 5' RACE reads anew with MiXCR; each CDR3 protein has one entry. The profile shows 65,000 to 95,000 distinct CDR3 sequences, roughly 8% of them singletons. This clonotype was detected ten times or more. CDR3 length: 14 amino acids. V was pared by 2 bases and J by 1 base, with 4 bases between. Germline V CDR1 and CDR2: KGHDR, SFDVKD. Someone pulled total RNA out of unfractionated whole blood.

The clonotype was recovered from a male donor in good health. V usage is TRBV24-1 and J usage is TRBJ2-2, with no clear D. CDR3 loop: CATSDSGNTGELFF. For the CDR3, the DNA is TGTGCCACCAGTGATTCTGGGAACACCGGGGAGCTGTTTTTT.